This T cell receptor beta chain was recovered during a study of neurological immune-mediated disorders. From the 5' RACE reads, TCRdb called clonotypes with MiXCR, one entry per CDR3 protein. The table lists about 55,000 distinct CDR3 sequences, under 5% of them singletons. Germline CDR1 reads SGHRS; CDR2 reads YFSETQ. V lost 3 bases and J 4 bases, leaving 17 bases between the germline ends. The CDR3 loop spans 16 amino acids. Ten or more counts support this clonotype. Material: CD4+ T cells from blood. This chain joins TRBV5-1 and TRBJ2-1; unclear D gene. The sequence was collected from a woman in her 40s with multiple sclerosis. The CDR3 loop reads CASSSLRLGMYNEQFF. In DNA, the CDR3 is TGCGCCAGCAGCTCCCTACGGCTAGGAATGTACAATGAGCAGTTCTTC.